This T cell receptor beta chain is drawn from a study of blood T cell repertoires in COVID-19. For the study at large: The origin of the acute and convalescent COVID-19 samples was the United States, Italy and Spain. Nucleic acid was either cDNA or gDNA, and it came from T cells, B-cell-depleted T cells, or PBMCs.

Libraries were prepared by immunoSEQ multiplex PCR; TCRdb keeps only in-frame clonotypes and omits some of them. The sample has fewer than 70,000 clones, 88% seen once. Trimming removed 8 bases from V and 6 bases from J, with 14 bases in between. This CDR3 is built from 13 residues. The germline V gene has CDR1 SGHAT and CDR2 FQNNGV. This receptor was taken from a human donor in a cohort sampled during active COVID-19. The chain recombines TRBV11-2 with TRBJ2-1, with D maybe TRBD1 (6 bases). The sample was peripheral blood. CDR3 sequence reads: CASYDRIGNEQFF. Here the CDR3 DNA reads TGTGCCAGCTACGACAGGATTGGCAATGAGCAGTTCTTC.